This T cell receptor beta chain originates from a study of T cells after yellow fever vaccination. Study outcomes and limitations: Post-booster reappearance was seen for most primary-vaccination clones (nearly 97% CD4, roughly 91% CD8). CD4 and CD8 compartments shared a small share of clonotypes.

The table lists this clonotype with a few counts. Its specificity is unknown. Template-switching 5'RACE yielded the TCR cDNA; a universal primer site and UMIs were added in the process. Each CDR3 protein gets one entry after TCRdb re-called the 5' RACE reads with MiXCR. The repertoire holds roughly 150,000 distinct CDR3 sequences, with around 7.3% as singletons. Looked up from germline, CDR1 is SGHRS and CDR2 is YFSETQ. This CDR3 contains 13 residues. Trimming removed 2 bases at V and 6 bases at J, with 9 bases between. Sequencing used CD4+ T cells sorted from PBMCs, obtained 4 to 5 days after the first yellow fever vaccination. The chain employs TRBV5-1 and TRBJ1-5; D may be TRBD1 (6 bases). This clonotype originated in a man between 18 and 29 years old who received the YFV17D yellow fever vaccine. CDR3 sequence: CASSLGGGQPQHF. The CDR3 region has the DNA TGCGCCAGCAGCTTAGGGGGTGGTCAGCCCCAGCATTTT.